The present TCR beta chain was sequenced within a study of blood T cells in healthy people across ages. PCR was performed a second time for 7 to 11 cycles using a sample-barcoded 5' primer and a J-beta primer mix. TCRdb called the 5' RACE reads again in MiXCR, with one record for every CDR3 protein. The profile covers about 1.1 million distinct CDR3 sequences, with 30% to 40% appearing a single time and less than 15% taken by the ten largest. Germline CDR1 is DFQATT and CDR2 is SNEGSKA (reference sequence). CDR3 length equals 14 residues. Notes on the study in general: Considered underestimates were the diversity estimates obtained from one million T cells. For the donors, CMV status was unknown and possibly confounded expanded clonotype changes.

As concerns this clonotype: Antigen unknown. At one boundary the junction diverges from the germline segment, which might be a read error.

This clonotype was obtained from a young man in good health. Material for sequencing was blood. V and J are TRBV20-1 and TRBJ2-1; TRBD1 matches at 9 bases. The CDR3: CSAEGTGSSNEQFF. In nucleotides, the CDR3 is TGCAGTGCCGAGGGGACAGGGTCCTCCAATGAGCAGTTCTTC.